The present T cell receptor beta chain was sequenced within a study of shared clonotypes between healthy human individuals. V lost 0 bases, J lost 4 bases, and 5 bases lay in between. The CDR3 is made up of 13 amino acids. Germline values: CDR1 SGHKS, CDR2 YYEKEE (reference sequence). Study-level results: Estimated clonotype richness was generally higher in naive than memory subsets. Measured sharing among donors was expected to vary with sequencing depth.

Remarks on this clone: The antigen remains unidentified.

TCRdb's table, derived via immunoSEQ multiplex PCR, lists solely in-frame clones and lacks some. The table includes some 1 million clones, about 75% detected once. This receptor was identified in a young man in good health. The V and J genes are TRBV5-5 and TRBJ2-1, with unresolved D. The sample consisted of memory CD4+ T cells sorted from blood. Subset of the sample: CD45RA-negative fraction. This CDR3 reads CASSLADYNEQFF. CDR3 DNA sequence: TGTGCCAGCAGCTTGGCAGATTACAATGAGCAGTTCTTC.